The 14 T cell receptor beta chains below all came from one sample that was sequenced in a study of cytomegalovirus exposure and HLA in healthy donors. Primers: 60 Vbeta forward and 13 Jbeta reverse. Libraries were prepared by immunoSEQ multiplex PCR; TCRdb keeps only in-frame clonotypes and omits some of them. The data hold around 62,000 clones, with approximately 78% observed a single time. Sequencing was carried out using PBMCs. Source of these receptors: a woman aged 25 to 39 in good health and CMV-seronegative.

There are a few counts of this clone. For the CDR3, the DNA is TGTGCCAGCAGCCCGACGGGACTCCCTCAAGAGACCCAGTACTTC. Its protein product is CASSPTGLPQETQYF. The J gene is TRBJ2-5, the V gene TRBV7-9; tentative D call: TRBD2 (6 bases). Trimming took off 5 bases at V and 2 bases at J, with 15 bases between the two ends. The length of the CDR3 is 15 residues. Looked up from germline, CDR1 is SEHNR and CDR2 is FQNEAQ (reference sequence).

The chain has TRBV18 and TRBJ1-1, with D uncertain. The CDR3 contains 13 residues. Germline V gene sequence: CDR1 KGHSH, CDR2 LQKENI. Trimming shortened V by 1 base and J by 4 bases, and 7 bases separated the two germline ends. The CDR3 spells CASSPRLLTEAFF. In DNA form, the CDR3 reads TGTGCCAGCTCACCACGCTTACTCACTGAAGCTTTCTTT. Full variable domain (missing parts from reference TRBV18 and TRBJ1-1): NAGVMQNPRHLVRRRGQEARLRCSPMKGHSHVYWYRQLPEEGLKFMVYLQKENIIDESGMPKERFSAEFPKEGPSILRIQQVVRGDSAAYFCASSPRLLTEAFFGQGTRLTVV.

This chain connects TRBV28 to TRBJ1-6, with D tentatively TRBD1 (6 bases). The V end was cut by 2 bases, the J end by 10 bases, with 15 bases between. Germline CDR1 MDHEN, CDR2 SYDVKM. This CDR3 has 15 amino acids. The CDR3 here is CASSLLQQGESPLHF. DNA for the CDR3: TGTGCCAGCAGTTTACTACAACAGGGAGAGTCACCCCTCCACTTT.

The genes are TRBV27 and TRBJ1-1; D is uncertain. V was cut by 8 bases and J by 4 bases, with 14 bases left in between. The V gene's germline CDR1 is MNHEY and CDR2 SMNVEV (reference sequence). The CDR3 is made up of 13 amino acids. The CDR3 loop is CASSFPGSTEAFF. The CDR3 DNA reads TGTGCCAGCTCGTTTCCGGGGAGCACTGAAGCTTTCTTT.

In DNA form, the CDR3 reads TGTGCCAGCAGGCCGGGACAGGGTAAATTTAGGGGCAATCAGCCCCAGCATTTT. Translated: CASRPGQGKFRGNQPQHF. This chain connects TRBV28 to TRBJ1-5; 9 nucleotides align to TRBD1. This CDR3 has 18 residues. Germline V gene sequence: CDR1 MDHEN, CDR2 SYDVKM. Trimming took 6 bases from V and 2 from J; bases not matched to a gene: 14.

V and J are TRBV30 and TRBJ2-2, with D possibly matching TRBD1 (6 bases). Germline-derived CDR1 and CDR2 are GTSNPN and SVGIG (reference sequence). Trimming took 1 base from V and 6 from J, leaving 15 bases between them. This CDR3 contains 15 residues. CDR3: CAWSGPGQWAGELFF. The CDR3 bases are TGTGCCTGGAGTGGGCCGGGACAATGGGCCGGGGAGCTGTTTTTT.

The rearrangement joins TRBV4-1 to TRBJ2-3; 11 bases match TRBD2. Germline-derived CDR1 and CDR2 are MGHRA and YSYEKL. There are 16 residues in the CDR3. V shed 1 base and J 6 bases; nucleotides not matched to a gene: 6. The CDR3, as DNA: TGCGCCAGCAGCCAAGTGCTAGCGGGGGGCCGGGATACGCAGTATTTT. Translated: CASSQVLAGGRDTQYF.

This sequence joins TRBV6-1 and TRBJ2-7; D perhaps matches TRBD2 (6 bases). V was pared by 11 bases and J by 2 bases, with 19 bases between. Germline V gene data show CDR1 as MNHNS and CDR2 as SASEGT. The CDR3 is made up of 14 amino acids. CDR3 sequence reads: CAGQSSGGTYEQYF. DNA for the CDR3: TGTGCCGGCCAGTCCTCTGGCGGGACCTACGAGCAGTACTTC.

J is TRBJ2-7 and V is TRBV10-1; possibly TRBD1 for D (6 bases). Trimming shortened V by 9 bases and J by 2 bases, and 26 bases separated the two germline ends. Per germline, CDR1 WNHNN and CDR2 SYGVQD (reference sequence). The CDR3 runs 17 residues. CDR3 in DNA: TGCGCCAGTAAACAGGGTCCCTTGGGGCCTCCTACCTACGAGCAGTACTTC. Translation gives CASKQGPLGPPTYEQYF.

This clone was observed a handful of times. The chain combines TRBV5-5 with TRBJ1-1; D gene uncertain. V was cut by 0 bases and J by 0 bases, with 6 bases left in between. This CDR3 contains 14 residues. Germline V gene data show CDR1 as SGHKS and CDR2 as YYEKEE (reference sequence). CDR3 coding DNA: TGTGCCAGCAGCTTGGAGGCGGTGAACACTGAAGCTTTCTTT. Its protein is CASSLEAVNTEAFF.

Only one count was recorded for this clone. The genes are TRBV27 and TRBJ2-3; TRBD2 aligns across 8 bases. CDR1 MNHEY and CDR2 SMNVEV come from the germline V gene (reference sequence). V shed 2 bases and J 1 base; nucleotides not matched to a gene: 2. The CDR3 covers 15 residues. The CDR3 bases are TGTGCCAGCAGTTTAGGGCGGGGGGGCACAGATACGCAGTATTTT. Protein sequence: CASSLGRGGTDTQYF.

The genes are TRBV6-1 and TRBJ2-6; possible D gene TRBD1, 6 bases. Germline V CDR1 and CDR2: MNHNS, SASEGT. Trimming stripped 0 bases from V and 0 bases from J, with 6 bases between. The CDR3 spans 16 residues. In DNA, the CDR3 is TGTGCCAGCAGTGAAGCGGGACACTCTGGGGCCAACGTCCTGACTTTC. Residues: CASSEAGHSGANVLTF.

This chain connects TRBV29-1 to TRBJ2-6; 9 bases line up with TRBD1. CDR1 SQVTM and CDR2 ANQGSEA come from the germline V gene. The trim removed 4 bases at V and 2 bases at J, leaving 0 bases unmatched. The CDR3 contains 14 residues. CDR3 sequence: CSVGDRAGANVLTF. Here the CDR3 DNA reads TGCAGCGTTGGGGACAGGGCTGGGGCCAACGTCCTGACTTTC.

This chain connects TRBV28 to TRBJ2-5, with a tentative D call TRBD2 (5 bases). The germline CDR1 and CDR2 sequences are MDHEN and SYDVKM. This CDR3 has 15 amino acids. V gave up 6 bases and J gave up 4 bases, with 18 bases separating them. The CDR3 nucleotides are TGTGCCAGCAGGCGGGTGGGGTCAAAGAGAGAGACCCAGTACTTC. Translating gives CASRRVGSKRETQYF.